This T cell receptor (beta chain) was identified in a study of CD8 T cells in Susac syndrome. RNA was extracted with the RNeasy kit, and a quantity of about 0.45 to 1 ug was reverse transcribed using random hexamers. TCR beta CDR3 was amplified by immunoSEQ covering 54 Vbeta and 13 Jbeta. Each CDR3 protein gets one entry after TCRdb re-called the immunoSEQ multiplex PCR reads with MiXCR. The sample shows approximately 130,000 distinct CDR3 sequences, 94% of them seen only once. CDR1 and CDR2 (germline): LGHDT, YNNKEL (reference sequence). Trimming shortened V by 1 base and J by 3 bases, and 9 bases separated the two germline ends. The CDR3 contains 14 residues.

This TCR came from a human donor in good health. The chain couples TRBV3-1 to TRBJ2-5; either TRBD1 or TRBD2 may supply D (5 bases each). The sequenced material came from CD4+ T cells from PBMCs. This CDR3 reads CASSQGDLEETQYF. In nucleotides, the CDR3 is TGTGCCAGCAGCCAAGGGGACCTGGAAGAGACCCAGTACTTC.